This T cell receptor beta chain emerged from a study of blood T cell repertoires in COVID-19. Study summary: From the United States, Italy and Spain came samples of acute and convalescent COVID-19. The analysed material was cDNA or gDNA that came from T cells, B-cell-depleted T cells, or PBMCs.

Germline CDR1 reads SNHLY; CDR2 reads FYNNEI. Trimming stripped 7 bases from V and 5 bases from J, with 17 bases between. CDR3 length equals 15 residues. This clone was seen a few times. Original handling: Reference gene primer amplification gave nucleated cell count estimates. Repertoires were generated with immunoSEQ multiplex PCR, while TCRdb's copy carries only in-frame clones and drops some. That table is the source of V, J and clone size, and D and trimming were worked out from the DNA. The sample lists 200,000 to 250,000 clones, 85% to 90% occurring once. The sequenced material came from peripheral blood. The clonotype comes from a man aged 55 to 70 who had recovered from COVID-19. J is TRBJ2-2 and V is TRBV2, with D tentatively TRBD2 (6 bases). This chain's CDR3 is CASTRGGSGTGELFF. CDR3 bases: TGTGCCAGCACCCGGGGAGGATCAGGTACCGGGGAGCTGTTTTTT. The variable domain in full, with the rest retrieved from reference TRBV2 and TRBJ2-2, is EPEVTQTPSHQVTQMGQEVILRCVPISNHLYFYWYRQILGQKVEFLVSFYNNEISEKSEIFDDQFSVERPDGSNFTLKIRSTKLEDSAMYFCASTRGGSGTGELFFGEGSRLTVL.